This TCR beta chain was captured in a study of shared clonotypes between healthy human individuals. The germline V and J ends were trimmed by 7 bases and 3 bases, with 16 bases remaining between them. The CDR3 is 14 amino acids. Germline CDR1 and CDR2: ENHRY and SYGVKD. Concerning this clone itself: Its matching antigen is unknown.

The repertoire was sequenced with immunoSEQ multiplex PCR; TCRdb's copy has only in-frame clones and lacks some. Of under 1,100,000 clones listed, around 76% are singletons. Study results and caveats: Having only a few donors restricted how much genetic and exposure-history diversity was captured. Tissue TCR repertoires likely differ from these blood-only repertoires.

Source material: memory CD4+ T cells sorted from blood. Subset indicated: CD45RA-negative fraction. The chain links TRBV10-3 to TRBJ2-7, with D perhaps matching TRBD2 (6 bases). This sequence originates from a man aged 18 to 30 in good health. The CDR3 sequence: CAITRGRTNYEQYF. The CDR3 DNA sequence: TGTGCCATCACCCGAGGGAGGACTAACTACGAGCAGTACTTC.